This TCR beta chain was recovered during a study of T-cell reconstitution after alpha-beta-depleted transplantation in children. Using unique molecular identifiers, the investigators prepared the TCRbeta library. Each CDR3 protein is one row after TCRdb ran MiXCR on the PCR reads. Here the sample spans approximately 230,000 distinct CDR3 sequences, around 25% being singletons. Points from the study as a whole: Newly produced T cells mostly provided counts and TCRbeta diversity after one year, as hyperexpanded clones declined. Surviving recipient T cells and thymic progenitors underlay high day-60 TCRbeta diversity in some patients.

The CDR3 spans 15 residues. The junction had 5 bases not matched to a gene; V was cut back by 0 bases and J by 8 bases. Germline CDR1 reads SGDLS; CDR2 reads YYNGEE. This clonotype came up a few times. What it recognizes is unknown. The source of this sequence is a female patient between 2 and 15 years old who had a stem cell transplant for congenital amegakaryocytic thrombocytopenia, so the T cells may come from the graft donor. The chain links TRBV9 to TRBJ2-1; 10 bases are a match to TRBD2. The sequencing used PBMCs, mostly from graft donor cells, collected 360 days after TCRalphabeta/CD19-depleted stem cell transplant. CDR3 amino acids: CASSVVLAGADEQFF. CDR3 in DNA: TGTGCCAGCAGCGTAGTGCTAGCGGGAGCCGATGAGCAGTTCTTC.